A selection of T cell receptor beta chains follows, all from one sample in a study of shared clonotypes between healthy human individuals. Sequenced by immunoSEQ multiplex PCR; TCRdb stores in-frame clones only, minus some. The sample carries hundreds of thousands of clones, roughly 96% recorded once. Sequencing was performed on naive CD8+ T cells sorted from blood. The source is a woman in her thirties in good health. Both conserved end residues are part of each CDR3. A D gene is named only where the DNA matches it firmly. Clone size appears in some rows only: once, few, many, or a class for an expanded clone.

cdr3_nt,cdr3_aa,clone_size,v_call,d_call,j_call
TGTGCCAGCAGTTTTAGAATCTATTCACCCCTCCACTTT,CASSFRIYSPLHF,.,TRBV28,.,TRBJ1-6
TGTGCCAGCACGGGGACGGGACAGGGCTACAATGAGCAGTTCTTC,CASTGTGQGYNEQFF,.,TRBV6-5,TRBD1,TRBJ2-1
TGTGCCAGCACCCCAGCCAGGGGCTCCTCTGGAAACACCATATATTTT,CASTPARGSSGNTIYF,.,TRBV7-9,.,TRBJ1-3
TGTGCCAGCAGCTTGGATGACAGCCCCAGGAGCTACACCTTC,CASSLDDSPRSYTF,.,TRBV5-6,.,TRBJ1-2
TGTGCCAGCAACCCCTCGGGGGGCAATCAGCCCCAGCATTTT,CASNPSGGNQPQHF,.,TRBV28,.,TRBJ1-5
TGTGCCAGCAGCTCCCTGAGTTCCTCCGAAGCGGGAAACACCATATATTTT,CASSSLSSSEAGNTIYF,.,TRBV5-5,.,TRBJ1-3
TGTGCCAGCAGCACAGGGGGCAATCAGCCCCAGCATTTT,CASSTGGNQPQHF,.,TRBV11-2,TRBD1,TRBJ1-5
TGTGCCAGCAGCTTAGGTGGGCCGTGGGAGGAACAAGAGACCCAGTACTTC,CASSLGGPWEEQETQYF,.,TRBV7-8,.,TRBJ2-5
TGTGCCAGCAGCCCAGTCGACAGGGGTGATACGCAGTATTTT,CASSPVDRGDTQYF,.,TRBV27,TRBD1,TRBJ2-3
TGTGCCAGCAGCTTTGTGGCGGGGCCCCCTGGCGAGCAGTACTTC,CASSFVAGPPGEQYF,.,TRBV11-2,.,TRBJ2-7
TGTGCCAGCAGGCCCGGGGCGGGAGGGCCGAATGAGCAGTTCTTC,CASRPGAGGPNEQFF,.,TRBV6-5,TRBD2,TRBJ2-1
TGCGCCAGCAGCCAAGCTCCGGGACAGACTAATGAAAAACTGTTTTTT,CASSQAPGQTNEKLFF,.,TRBV4-1,TRBD1,TRBJ1-4
TGTGCCAGCAGCGAAGGACAGGCGAGCACTGAAGCTTTCTTT,CASSEGQASTEAFF,.,TRBV11-3,TRBD1,TRBJ1-1
TGTGCCAGCAGTTACTCGATGGGGGATGGCTACACCTTC,CASSYSMGDGYTF,.,TRBV6-5,.,TRBJ1-2
TGTGCCAGTAGTATTATTAACCAAGAGACCCAGTACTTC,CASSIINQETQYF,once,TRBV19,.,TRBJ2-5
TGCAGCGTTGAAGACAACTACGAGCAGTACTTC,CSVEDNYEQYF,.,TRBV29-1,.,TRBJ2-7
TGTGCCACCCGTTCCCGCGGGGAGAACACTGAAGCTTTCTTT,CATRSRGENTEAFF,.,TRBV19,.,TRBJ1-1
TGTGCCAGCAGTTTAGGTTGGAACACTGAAGCTTTCTTT,CASSLGWNTEAFF,.,TRBV27,.,TRBJ1-1
TGTGCCAGCAGTAAAGAATATAATGAAAAACTGTTTTTT,CASSKEYNEKLFF,.,TRBV27,.,TRBJ1-4
TGTGCCAGTAGTCCCCTACTACAGGTCGTGGGTTCACCCCTCCACTTT,CASSPLLQVVGSPLHF,.,TRBV19,.,TRBJ1-6
TGCGCCAGCAGCCCCCTCGAGGCCTACGAGCAGTACTTC,CASSPLEAYEQYF,.,TRBV5-1,.,TRBJ2-7
TGTGCCAGCAGTCGGCTAGCGGGACGTAATGAGCAGTTCTTC,CASSRLAGRNEQFF,.,TRBV28,TRBD2,TRBJ2-1
TGCGCCAGCAGCCAAGGCGGACTGTCCAATGAGCAGTTCTTC,CASSQGGLSNEQFF,.,TRBV4-1,.,TRBJ2-1
TGCAGCGGGTACAGGAGCTCCTACAATGAGCAGTTCTTC,CSGYRSSYNEQFF,.,TRBV29-1,.,TRBJ2-1
TGTGCCAGCAGTTTACGGGGCACTAATGAAAAACTGTTTTTT,CASSLRGTNEKLFF,.,TRBV27,.,TRBJ1-4
TGTGCCAGTACCCCCCTTTTGGGGATCGGTCAGCCCCAGCATTTT,CASTPLLGIGQPQHF,.,TRBV19,.,TRBJ1-5
TGTGCCAGCAGTTATGGACTTACCTACGAGCAGTACTTC,CASSYGLTYEQYF,.,TRBV6-1,.,TRBJ2-7
TGTGCCAGCAGCTTGGGGGTCGCCACCGGGGAGCTGTTTTTT,CASSLGVATGELFF,.,TRBV5-8,.,TRBJ2-2
TGTGCCAGCAGTTACGACAAGCTTCAGCCCCAGCATTTT,CASSYDKLQPQHF,few,TRBV27,.,TRBJ1-5
TGTGCCAGTAATGGTCGCACCTACAATGAGCAGTTCTTC,CASNGRTYNEQFF,.,TRBV19,.,TRBJ2-1
TGTGCCAGCAGTTTTGCTAGCACGGGTGAGCAGTTCTTC,CASSFASTGEQFF,once,TRBV27,.,TRBJ2-1
TGTGCCAGCAGTCCTTCGGGGCAGGTTGACACGGATACGCAGTATTTT,CASSPSGQVDTDTQYF,.,TRBV14,.,TRBJ2-3
TGCGCCAGCTGGACAGTGGACTACGAGCAGTACTTC,CASWTVDYEQYF,.,TRBV23-1,.,TRBJ2-7
TGTGCCATCAGTGAGACAGGGATGAACACTGAAGCTTTCTTT,CAISETGMNTEAFF,few,TRBV10-3,.,TRBJ1-1
TGCAGCGTTAGAGCTGAGGACACTGAAGCTTTCTTT,CSVRAEDTEAFF,few,TRBV29-1,.,TRBJ1-1
TGTGCCTGGAGTGTACGGCTTATAGGGACTTCAAGGTCCGGGGAGCTGTTTTTT,CAWSVRLIGTSRSGELFF,.,TRBV30,.,TRBJ2-2
TGTGCCAGCAGTTTAGCACAGGGTGAAGACGGAAACACCATATATTTT,CASSLAQGEDGNTIYF,.,TRBV28,.,TRBJ1-3
TGTGCCAGTAGTACCGGCCTAGCGGGGTACAATGAGCAGTTCTTC,CASSTGLAGYNEQFF,.,TRBV19,TRBD2,TRBJ2-1
TGTGCCACCAGCACCATCGGGAATGAGCAGTTCTTC,CATSTIGNEQFF,.,TRBV15,.,TRBJ2-1
TGTGCCAGCAGCCGATCCAGGACAGGTTCCTACGAGCAGTACTTC,CASSRSRTGSYEQYF,.,TRBV2,TRBD1,TRBJ2-7
TGTGCCAGCAGCGTAGTTGGCAAGGGGAACCAAGAGACCCAGTACTTC,CASSVVGKGNQETQYF,.,TRBV9,.,TRBJ2-5
TGTGCCAGCAGCGGAGGGACAGGGTATAATGAGCAGTTCTTC,CASSGGTGYNEQFF,.,TRBV7-3,TRBD1,TRBJ2-1
TGCAGCGGAACAGGGGCCCGGATGGGGACTGAAGCTTTCTTT,CSGTGARMGTEAFF,.,TRBV29-1,TRBD1,TRBJ1-1
TGCGCCAGCAGTGAACCGACAGGGGAAAACACTGAAGCTTTCTTT,CASSEPTGENTEAFF,.,TRBV10-2,TRBD1,TRBJ1-1
TGTGCCAGCAGCTTCGGACAGGGGTCGCTCTACACCTTC,CASSFGQGSLYTF,.,TRBV13,TRBD1,TRBJ1-2
TGTGCCAGCAGCGCCGGACTAGCGGGAGGCAATGAGCAGTTCTTC,CASSAGLAGGNEQFF,.,TRBV9,TRBD2,TRBJ2-1
TGTGCCAGCAGCCCAGACAGCTCTGAGCCCCAGCATTTT,CASSPDSSEPQHF,.,TRBV7-8,.,TRBJ1-5
TGCGCCAGCAGCCAAGTCAGGGGCGTCTCAGCCGGGGAGCTGTTTTTT,CASSQVRGVSAGELFF,.,TRBV4-1,.,TRBJ2-2
TGTGCCTGGAGTTCCGGGGCCGGGGCCAACGTCCTGACTTTC,CAWSSGAGANVLTF,.,TRBV30,.,TRBJ2-6
TGTGCCAGCAGTCCCCGTTTTCACGGGATCTACGAGCAGTACTTC,CASSPRFHGIYEQYF,.,TRBV27,.,TRBJ2-7
TGTGCCAGTAGTATAGCGGACTCCCGCTCCTACAATGAGCAGTTCTTC,CASSIADSRSYNEQFF,.,TRBV19,.,TRBJ2-1
TGTGCCAGCAGCCCCTTAGCGGGAGGAATGGTCGGGGAGCTGTTTTTT,CASSPLAGGMVGELFF,.,TRBV5-6,TRBD2,TRBJ2-2
TGTGCCAGCAGCTTAATTATACGGTCCTACGAGCAGTACTTC,CASSLIIRSYEQYF,.,TRBV7-2,.,TRBJ2-7
TGTGCCAGCAGCCCATCCGGGCCGGGCCTCAGCTACGAGCAGTACTTC,CASSPSGPGLSYEQYF,.,TRBV13,.,TRBJ2-7
TGTGCCAGCAGCTTGGGTCGGGCGGACACCATATATTTT,CASSLGRADTIYF,once,TRBV5-8,.,TRBJ1-3
TGTGCCAGCAGCTTAGGGGGGATGTTCCACGAGCAGTACTTC,CASSLGGMFHEQYF,.,TRBV7-9,.,TRBJ2-7
TGTGCCATAGGCGGGGGTGCGGTCAATGAGCAGTTCTTC,CAIGGGAVNEQFF,.,TRBV10-3,TRBD2,TRBJ2-1
TGTGCCAGCAGTTTATCCGGGACAGGGGGAAAAGGCTACACCTTC,CASSLSGTGGKGYTF,.,TRBV27,TRBD1,TRBJ1-2
TGCAGCGTTGAGTTTGGAGTTAACTACGAGCAGTACTTC,CSVEFGVNYEQYF,.,TRBV29-1,.,TRBJ2-7